These 31 T cell receptor beta chains were all obtained from the same sample, sequenced in a study of CD8+CD57+ T cells in acquired aplastic anemia. It was patients with CD8+CD57+ cell expansion by flow cytometry who were chosen for sequencing. The use of genomic DNA as template underpinned the TCR beta VDJ and CDR3 profiling. TCRdb called the reads again in MiXCR, with one record for every CDR3 protein. The table includes fewer than 300,000 distinct CDR3 sequences, less than 85% detected once. The source material was sorted CD4+, CD8+, or CD8+CD57+ T cells (not recorded which) from PBMCs. These receptors all come from a human donor with aplastic anemia.

This chain connects TRBV9 to TRBJ1-1; D perhaps matches TRBD1 (5 bases). Germline CDR1 is SGDLS and CDR2 is YYNGEE. This CDR3 contains 17 residues. Trimming pared 7 bases from V and 6 bases from J, leaving 28 bases between. This chain's CDR3 is CASGGAGIRQYFAEAFF. As DNA, the CDR3 is TGTGCCAGCGGCGGAGCTGGGATCAGACAGTACTTCGCTGAAGCTTTCTTT.

On this clonotype: This is likely a read error, given that the CDR3 carries no conserved phenylalanine or tryptophan at its end. The limits of the CDR3 on the DNA are not certain, so only TCRdb's listed CDR3 is given. This chain links TRBV2 with TRBJ2-7; the D segment call TRBD2 is taken from the table without a DNA check. The CDR3 is 15 residues long, counting both termini. Germline CDR1 SNHLY, CDR2 FYNNEI. This CDR3 is CASSEGSGGTGDRKS.

With regard to this clonotype: The conserved phenylalanine or tryptophan is not found at the CDR3 terminus, so this likely reflects a read error. It is unclear where the CDR3 begins or ends on the DNA, so no DNA is shown, and the CDR3 is as TCRdb lists it. The chain carries TRBV7-9 and TRBJ2-3; the D call in the table, TRBD1, was not verified against the DNA. Germline V gives CDR1 SEHNR, CDR2 FQNEAQ (reference sequence). The CDR3 numbers 13 amino acids, ends counted. The chain's CDR3 is CASSPVGATQYFG.

As for this clonotype: Sequence at one end of the junction differs from germline and may be a read error. The rearrangement links TRBV9 to TRBJ1-2; D ambiguous. The CDR3 sequence is 15 residues long. The germline V gene encodes CDR1 SGDLS and CDR2 YYNGEE. The CDR3 sequence: CASSLGSGTQYGYTF. As DNA, the CDR3 is TGTGCCAGCAGCTTAGGGTCAGGTACGCAGTATGGTTACACCTTC. Combining the CDR3 with reference TRBV9 and TRBJ1-2 gives the whole variable domain DSGVTQTPKHLITATGQRVTLRCSPRSGDLSVYWYQQSLDQGLQFLIQYYNGEERAKGNILERFSAQQFPDLHSELNLSSLELGDSALYFCASSLGSGTQYGYTFGSGTRLTVV.

The chain joins TRBV4-1 to TRBJ2-7, with 7 bases that match TRBD1. The CDR3 is made up of 14 amino acids. Trimming cost V 4 bases and J 1 base; bases outside gene matches: 4. The germline gives CDR1 MGHRA, CDR2 YSYEKL. The CDR3 here is CASSPGQASYEQYF. The CDR3 DNA reads as TGCGCCAGCAGCCCCGGACAGGCTTCCTACGAGCAGTACTTC.

The rearrangement links TRBV11-2 to TRBJ2-1; 9 bases are a match to TRBD1. Germline loops: CDR1 SGHAT, CDR2 FQNNGV. The CDR3 runs to 15 residues. The J segment lost 8 bases and the V segment lost 5 bases, leaving 10 bases of the junction unmatched. The CDR3 sequence: CASSNGQGFKDEQFF. In DNA, the CDR3 is TGTGCCAGCAGCAATGGACAGGGGTTTAAGGATGAGCAGTTCTTC.

This clonotype has only one observation. The J gene is TRBJ2-1, the V gene TRBV7-6, with D uncertain. Germline values: CDR1 SGHVS, CDR2 FNYEAQ. Deletions cut 4 bases from V and 15 bases from J, with 22 bases between. The CDR3 is 14 residues long. The CDR3 region is CASSSRSFNNPLFF. DNA of the CDR3: TGTGCCAGCAGCTCGAGGTCCTTCAACAATCCGCTGTTCTTC.

With regard to this clonotype: A read error may produce the germline difference seen at one junction end. The chain couples TRBV9 to TRBJ1-2; a possible D gene is TRBD1 (6 bases). This CDR3 region has 15 residues. Germline loops: CDR1 SGDLS, CDR2 YYNGEE. The CDR3 protein is CASSLRTEDSYSYTF. CDR3 bases: TGTGCCAGCAGCCTCCGGACAGAAGATAGCTATAGCTACACCTTC.

The chain links TRBV7-3 to TRBJ2-7; D is uncertain. The V end was cut by 7 bases, the J end by 5 bases, with 15 bases between. The CDR3 spans 13 residues. The germline V gene encodes CDR1 SGHTA and CDR2 FQGTGA. The CDR3 here is CASTELVPDEQYF. CDR3 nucleotide sequence: TGTGCCAGCACGGAACTGGTGCCAGACGAGCAGTACTTC.

The chain combines TRBV10-3 with TRBJ2-5; D may correspond to TRBD1 or TRBD2 (6 bases each). This CDR3 has 12 amino acids. Germline V CDR1 and CDR2: ENHRY, SYGVKD. Trimming shortened V by 6 bases and J by 2 bases, and 7 bases separated the two germline ends. The CDR3: CAIRGGQETQYF. CDR3 DNA: TGTGCCATCAGAGGGGGGCAAGAGACCCAGTACTTC.

The chain uses TRBV24-1 and TRBJ2-3, with D perhaps matching TRBD1 (5 bases). The CDR3 contains 16 residues. Germline lookup yields CDR1 KGHDR and CDR2 SFDVKD. Trimming left V 7 bases short and J 2 bases short, with 18 bases between. CDR3 loop: CATSVPRAGSTDTQYF. As DNA, the CDR3 is TGTGCCACCAGCGTCCCCAGGGCAGGTTCCACAGATACGCAGTATTTT.

This chain joins TRBV19 and TRBJ1-6; no clear D gene. The CDR3 runs to 16 residues. Trimming took 3 bases from V and 5 from J, leaving 14 bases between them. Per the germline V gene, CDR1 is LNHDA and CDR2 is SQIVND (reference sequence). The CDR3 DNA reads as TGTGCCAGTAGTATTCGTTGGTCCAGCGATAATTCACCCCTCCACTTT. This codes for CASSIRWSSDNSPLHF.

A word on this clonotype: Likely a read error: the CDR3 ends without its conserved phenylalanine or tryptophan. It is unclear where the CDR3 begins or ends on the DNA, so no DNA is shown, and the CDR3 is as TCRdb lists it. This chain connects TRBV7-8 to TRBJ2-3. The V gene's germline CDR1 is SGHVS and CDR2 FQNEAQ. With termini counted, the CDR3 has 13 amino acids. The CDR3 loop is CASSLAPTAEPYY.

At least ten counts were recorded for this clonotype. The V call is TRBV4-1, the J call TRBJ1-2; TRBD1 is a possible D gene (5 bases). The CDR3 is made up of 14 amino acids. Trimming stripped 4 bases from V and 8 bases from J, with 17 bases between. The V gene's germline CDR1 is MGHRA and CDR2 YSYEKL. The CDR3 protein is CASSPTSGDWGYTF. As DNA, the CDR3 is TGCGCCAGCAGCCCAACCTCGGGGGACTGGGGCTACACCTTC.

The J gene is TRBJ1-6, the V gene TRBV5-4; D unresolved. CDR1 is SGHNT, CDR2 YYREEE, per germline (reference sequence). V was cut by 5 bases and J by 5 bases, with 17 bases left in between. The CDR3 consists of 16 residues. Written as DNA, the CDR3 is TGTGCCAGCAGTGTCCCCCCCCTAACTGATAATTCACCCCTCCACTTT. It codes for CASSVPPLTDNSPLHF.

The gene calls are TRBV9 and TRBJ2-6, with D possibly matching TRBD2 (5 bases). Trimming took off 4 bases at V and 5 bases at J, with 16 bases between the two ends. CDR1 is SGDLS and CDR2 is YYNGEE in the germline V gene. This CDR3 has 16 residues. The CDR3 sequence: CASSSAGSYRANVLTF. The CDR3 nucleotides read TGTGCCAGCAGCTCCGCGGGTAGCTACAGGGCCAACGTCCTGACTTTC.

A word on this clonotype: Mismatch with germline at one junction end may stem from a read error. The rearrangement joins TRBV9 to TRBJ1-3; D is perhaps TRBD1 (6 bases). Germline CDR1 is SGDLS and CDR2 is YYNGEE. The CDR3 has 15 residues. The CDR3 bases are TGTGCCAGCAGCGTTGGTGGGGGGCATGGAGACACCATATATTTT. It is translated as CASSVGGGHGDTIYF.

The table lists this clonotype with a count of one. The V call is TRBV7-8, the J call TRBJ2-1, with 9 bases matching TRBD2. The CDR3 extends over 16 amino acids. J gave up 8 bases and V 3 bases, and 11 bases lay outside the gene matches. Germline V gene lookup returns CDR1 SGHVS and CDR2 FQNEAQ. In DNA, the CDR3 is TGTGCCAGCAGCTTTCAGAGAAGCGGGGGGACCCATGAGCAGTTCTTC. Its translation: CASSFQRSGGTHEQFF.

The rearrangement links TRBV7-9 to TRBJ2-7; D unresolved. This CDR3 region has 18 residues. CDR1 is SEHNR, CDR2 FQNEAQ, per germline (reference sequence). The germline V and J ends were trimmed by 2 bases and 1 base, with 21 bases remaining between them. The CDR3 region has the DNA TGTGCCAGCAGCTTACAGCGAGGTCCCGAAGCGCTGTCCTACGAGCAGTACGTC. This encodes CASSLQRGPEALSYEQYV.

The sample holds one count of this clonotype. The CDR3 DNA reads as TGTGCCAGCAGCTCTTCGAGCATGGTGGATACGCAGTATTTT. Its protein is CASSSSSMVDTQYF. V and J are TRBV7-4 and TRBJ2-3; D gene ambiguous. The V and J ends lost 4 bases and 6 bases respectively, with 14 bases between them. CDR3 size: 14 residues. Germline V gene data show CDR1 as SGHVT and CDR2 as SQSDAQ.

In regard to this clonotype: The conserved phenylalanine or tryptophan normally closing the CDR3 is absent here, so this likely arose from a read error. No DNA is shown, since the ends of the CDR3 on it are uncertain; the CDR3 is the one TCRdb lists. The chain combines TRBV7-8 with TRBJ2-3; whether TRBD1, the table's D call, matches the DNA was not checked. Both ends counted, the CDR3 spans 20 residues. Germline V gene data show CDR1 as SGHVS and CDR2 as FQNEAQ. CDR3 sequence: CASSFHPDGTALSYEQYVGP.

For this clonotype: The germline gene is not matched at one end of the junction; a read error may be the cause. This sequence joins TRBV11-3 and TRBJ2-5; perhaps TRBD2 as D (5 bases). The CDR3 consists of 12 residues. Germline V gene data show CDR1 as SGHNT and CDR2 as YENEEA. The DNA of the CDR3 is TGTGCCAGCAGGGGAGATCTGGAGAGCCAGTACTTC. Translated, it gives CASRGDLESQYF.

This clonotype appeared once. An end of the junction does not agree with germline; a read error may underlie this. The rearrangement joins TRBV15 to TRBJ2-3, with D possibly matching TRBD1 (5 bases). The DNA matches TRBJ2-5 better at its end, which makes the J call doubtful. This CDR3 is 14 amino acids long. Germline CDR1 LNHNV, CDR2 YYDKDF (reference sequence). CDR3 amino acids: CVTSWGGGPETQYF. In nucleotides, the CDR3 is TGTGTCACCAGCTGGGGCGGCGGCCCAGAGACCCAGTACTTC.

As regards this clonotype: The missing conserved phenylalanine or tryptophan at the end of this CDR3 makes a read error likely. The limits of the CDR3 on the DNA are not certain, so only TCRdb's listed CDR3 is given. The rearrangement uses TRBV7-2 and TRBJ2-3; TRBD1 reflects the table's D call only, with no check against the DNA. In germline, CDR1 is SGHTA, CDR2 FQGNSA. Counting both end residues, the CDR3 totals 13 amino acids. The chain's CDR3 is CASSWTGADTGEL.

As for this clonotype: The junction shows a germline mismatch at one end, possibly a read error. The chain uses TRBV20-1 and TRBJ2-3; D is unclear. Per germline, CDR1 DFQATT and CDR2 SNEGSKA (reference sequence). The CDR3 spans 11 residues. Here the CDR3 DNA reads TGCAGTGCTAGGGCAAGTTTAACAGATAATTTT. Translation gives CSARASLTDNF.

J is TRBJ1-1 and V is TRBV9; the D gene is possibly TRBD1 (5 bases). V gave up 4 bases and J gave up 12 bases, with 25 bases separating them. The CDR3 is made up of 15 amino acids. The germline CDR1 and CDR2 sequences are SGDLS and YYNGEE. CDR3 sequence reads: CASSLDLGGKPTTFF. In DNA form, the CDR3 reads TGTGCCAGCAGCTTAGATCTGGGGGGGAAACCTACAACTTTCTTT.

The chain recombines TRBV20-1 with TRBJ2-7; D is possibly TRBD1 (5 bases). V lost 7 bases and J 3 bases, leaving 19 bases between the germline ends. Looked up from germline, CDR1 is DFQATT and CDR2 is SNEGSKA (reference sequence). CDR3 size: 14 residues. CDR3 DNA sequence: TGCAGTGTCAGCAGTTGGGGCAGCTACTACGAGCAGTACTTC. Amino acid sequence: CSVSSWGSYYEQYF.

Remarks on this clonotype: As the CDR3 is not closed by the conserved phenylalanine or tryptophan, this likely results from a read error. Because the CDR3's place on the DNA is in doubt, the DNA is left out and the CDR3 is given as listed by TCRdb. V is TRBV2 and J is TRBJ2-1; the D call in the table, TRBD1, was not verified against the DNA. Germline CDR1 is SNHLY and CDR2 is FYNNEI. The CDR3 is made up of 16 amino acids, end residues included. The CDR3 sequence: CASGDGGTDTQYFELG.

A remark on this clonotype: Compared with germline, one end of the junction differs, possibly owing to a read error. The J gene is TRBJ1-1, the V gene TRBV7-9; D possibly corresponds to TRBD1 (5 bases). The length of the CDR3 is 13 residues. The germline V gene encodes CDR1 SEHNR and CDR2 FQNEAQ (reference sequence). CDR3 sequence reads: CASSSPTATAAFF. The CDR3 DNA sequence: TGTGCCAGCAGCTCGCCGACAGCCACTGCAGCTTTCTTT.

CDR3 in amino acids: CASSSLSREQYF. The CDR3, as DNA: TGTGCCAGCAGCTCCCTCTCACGTGAGCAGTACTTC. The rearrangement joins TRBV7-9 to TRBJ2-7; D gene uncertain. The CDR3 has 12 amino acids. CDR1 and CDR2 from the germline V gene are SEHNR and FQNEAQ (reference sequence). V was pared by 4 bases and J by 7 bases, with 11 bases between. Full variable domain (remainder filled in from reference TRBV7-9 and TRBJ2-7): DTGVSQNPRHKITKRGQNVTFRCDPISEHNRLYWYRQTLGQGPEFLTYFQNEAQLEKSRLLSDRFSAERPKGSFSTLEIQRTEQGDSAMYLCASSSLSREQYFGPGTRLTVT.

Points on this clonotype: An end of the junction does not agree with germline; a read error may underlie this. CDR3 loop: CASRERGGTQYVEFF. The CDR3 DNA sequence: TGTGCCAGCAGGGAAAGGGGTGGCACACAGTATGTGGAGTTCTTC. This rearrangement joins TRBV9 to TRBJ2-7; weak D call: TRBD1 (5 bases). This CDR3 contains 15 residues. CDR1 is SGDLS, CDR2 YYNGEE, per germline.